The 27 T cell receptor beta chains presented below share a single source sample, sequenced in a study of identifying expanded T cells in peripheral blood. Method: immunoSEQ multiplex PCR; TCRdb's copy keeps in-frame clones and lacks some. Here the sample spans 97,000 or so clones, about 91% being singletons. Sequencing was carried out using blood. These receptors were collected from a person aged 18 to 75 in good health.

The chain carries TRBV28 and TRBJ2-7; possibly TRBD2 for D (5 bases). The CDR3 runs 12 residues. The germline V and J ends were trimmed by 8 bases and 11 bases, with 19 bases remaining between them. The germline gives CDR1 MDHEN, CDR2 SYDVKM. CDR3 bases: TGTGCCAGCGTTAGCCCGGGGAGTCAGAAGTACTTC. Translating gives CASVSPGSQKYF.

The chain employs TRBV6-5 and TRBJ1-4, with 8 bases identical to TRBD1. This CDR3 comprises 15 residues. In germline, CDR1 is MNHEY, CDR2 SVGAGI. V shed 5 bases and J 8 bases; nucleotides not matched to a gene: 10. CDR3 DNA: TGTGCCAGCAGTCGGACAGGGCCCGAGGGAGAAAAACTGTTTTTT. It encodes CASSRTGPEGEKLFF.

This chain links TRBV14 with TRBJ1-2; D is ambiguous. Germline V CDR1 and CDR2: SGHDN, FVKESK. The V end was cut by 4 bases, the J end by 4 bases, with 7 bases between. The CDR3 loop spans 12 amino acids. CDR3 sequence: CASSLNSYGYTF. The CDR3 DNA follows: TGTGCCAGCAGCCTCAATAGCTATGGCTACACCTTC.

The chain couples TRBV29-1 to TRBJ2-3; TRBD1 aligns across 7 bases. The germline gives CDR1 SQVTM, CDR2 ANQGSEA. CDR3 length: 15 amino acids. Trimming cost V 1 base and J 2 bases; bases outside gene matches: 6. The CDR3 nucleotides read TGCAGCGTTGAAGGGGGACAGAGATCCACAGATACGCAGTATTTT. It specifies CSVEGGQRSTDTQYF.

This rearrangement joins TRBV19 to TRBJ1-1; possible D gene TRBD1, 6 bases. Germline CDR1 is LNHDA and CDR2 is SQIVND (reference sequence). Deletions cut 9 bases from V and 3 bases from J, with 8 bases between. CDR3 length: 11 amino acids. The CDR3 spells CASNRDTEAFF. The CDR3 DNA is TGTGCCAGCAACAGGGACACTGAAGCTTTCTTT.

The chain uses TRBV6-4 and TRBJ1-1, with D tentatively TRBD1 (5 bases). The CDR3 spans 16 residues. V was cut by 0 bases and J by 2 bases, with 13 bases left in between. Germline values: CDR1 MRHNA, CDR2 SNTAGT. The CDR3 coding sequence is TGTGCCAGCAGTGACTCTCCGGGGCAGGGAAACACTGAAGCTTTCTTT. Translation: CASSDSPGQGNTEAFF.

The chain employs TRBV10-2 and TRBJ2-3, with 8 bases that match TRBD1. V shed 7 bases and J 4 bases; nucleotides not matched to a gene: 7. The length of the CDR3 is 14 residues. Germline CDR1 reads WSHSY; CDR2 reads SAAADI. The CDR3 loop reads CASKPGGGADTQYF. The CDR3, as DNA: TGCGCCAGCAAGCCAGGGGGCGGGGCAGATACGCAGTATTTT.

This clone was found a few times. The chain's CDR3 is CASRVGPYEQYF. The CDR3 coding sequence is TGTGCCAGCAGGGTCGGCCCCTACGAGCAGTACTTC. The gene calls are TRBV6-1 and TRBJ2-7; D remains unclear. CDR1 is MNHNS, CDR2 SASEGT, per germline. V lost 6 bases and J lost 2, with 8 bases in between. The CDR3 has 12 residues.

The genes are TRBV19 and TRBJ1-2; TRBD1 aligns across 9 bases. CDR1 and CDR2 (germline): LNHDA, SQIVND (reference sequence). CDR3 length: 15 amino acids. J gave up 2 bases and V 4 bases, and 5 bases lay outside the gene matches. CDR3 in amino acids: CASSKLGTGNYGYTF. The CDR3 coding sequence is TGTGCCAGTAGTAAGCTCGGGACAGGGAACTATGGCTACACCTTC.

The chain carries TRBV7-6 and TRBJ1-3; 11 positions agree with TRBD1. CDR1 and CDR2 from the germline V gene are SGHVS and FNYEAQ. The CDR3 contains 19 residues. The V segment lost 1 base and the J segment 0 bases; nucleotides outside the gene matches: 8. The CDR3 is CASSLGTGGSTHSGNTIYF. CDR3 nucleotide sequence: TGTGCCAGCAGCTTAGGGACAGGGGGCTCAACCCACTCTGGAAACACCATATATTTT. The whole variable domain, remainder taken from reference TRBV7-6 and TRBJ1-3, is GAGVSQSPRYKVTKRGQDVALRCDPISGHVSLYWYRQALGQGPEFLTYFNYEAQQDKSGLPNDRFSAERPEGSISTLTIQRTEQRDSAMYRCASSLGTGGSTHSGNTIYFGEGSWLTVV.

This chain links TRBV6-5 with TRBJ1-6; D gene ambiguous. CDR3 length equals 15 residues. Trimming cost V 2 bases and J 0 bases, with 5 bases left between them. CDR1 MNHEY and CDR2 SVGAGI come from the germline V gene. Here the CDR3 reads CASSYTSSYNSPLHF. The CDR3, as DNA: TGTGCCAGCAGTTACACTAGCTCCTATAATTCACCCCTCCACTTT.

This chain links TRBV28 with TRBJ2-1; TRBD2 agrees at 10 bases. The CDR3 has 16 residues. Germline CDR1 reads MDHEN; CDR2 reads SYDVKM. The ends lost 5 bases at V and 1 base at J; junction bases unmatched: 5. CDR3 residues: CASSSIAGGSYNEQFF. The CDR3 DNA is TGTGCCAGCAGTAGCATAGCGGGAGGTTCCTACAATGAGCAGTTCTTC.

The V and J genes are TRBV7-2 and TRBJ2-7; 15 nucleotides line up with TRBD2. The V gene's germline CDR1 is SGHTA and CDR2 FQGNSA. V was pared by 3 bases and J by 5 bases, with 11 bases of the junction left unmatched. The CDR3 is 18 amino acids. The CDR3: CASSFAGLAGGPGDEQYF. The CDR3 DNA sequence: TGTGCCAGCAGCTTCGCAGGACTAGCGGGGGGGCCGGGTGACGAGCAGTACTTC.

The chain joins TRBV5-4 to TRBJ1-2, with TRBD1 matching over 7 bases. The CDR3 runs to 14 residues. Germline assignment: CDR1 SGHNT and CDR2 YYREEE (reference sequence). After removal of 5 bases from V and 5 bases from J, the junction contained 9 bases not matched to a gene. DNA of the CDR3: TGTGCCAGCAGAATTGACAGGGAATTATATGGCTACACCTTC. Its protein product is CASRIDRELYGYTF.

The chain couples TRBV7-9 to TRBJ2-1; the D gene is possibly TRBD2 (5 bases). Trimming cost V 6 bases and J 8 bases, with 5 bases left between them. The CDR3 covers 10 residues. The V gene's germline CDR1 is SEHNR and CDR2 FQNEAQ (reference sequence). The CDR3 DNA sequence: TGTGCCAGCAGGGGAGATGAGCAGTTCTTC. Its protein product is CASRGDEQFF.

This clone was detected many times. The chain links TRBV7-2 to TRBJ1-3, with D maybe TRBD1 (5 bases). Trimming took off 5 bases at V and 4 bases at J, with 15 bases between the two ends. The germline CDR1 and CDR2 sequences are SGHTA and FQGNSA. This CDR3 has 15 amino acids. The CDR3 region has the DNA TGTGCCAGCAGCGCTCTGGGGGGTATGGGAAACACCATATATTTT. Translated, it gives CASSALGGMGNTIYF.

This chain uses TRBV30 with TRBJ2-7; TRBD2 is a possible D gene (5 bases). CDR1 is GTSNPN and CDR2 is SVGIG in the germline V gene (reference sequence). This CDR3 contains 13 residues. V was shortened by 3 bases and J by 3 bases, with 12 bases between the two germline ends. CDR3 amino acids: CAWRVLEGYEQYF. The CDR3 bases are TGTGCCTGGAGGGTACTAGAGGGCTACGAGCAGTACTTC.

The chain is built from TRBV7-2 and TRBJ1-1; maybe TRBD1 (5 bases). V lost 1 base and J lost 4, with 10 bases in between. In germline, CDR1 is SGHTA, CDR2 FQGNSA. The CDR3 is 14 residues long. The CDR3 DNA follows: TGTGCCAGCAGCTTAGGTGGACAACCCACTGAAGCTTTCTTT. Translating it yields CASSLGGQPTEAFF.

The DNA of the CDR3 is TGTGCCAGCAGCCCCCTCGGACAGGGAATTACTGAAGCTTTCTTT. This gives the protein CASSPLGQGITEAFF. The chain employs TRBV11-2 and TRBJ1-1, with TRBD1 matching over 8 bases. Per the germline V gene, CDR1 is SGHAT and CDR2 is FQNNGV. V shed 5 bases, J shed 5 bases, and the junction held 10 bases outside the gene matches. The CDR3 consists of 15 residues. The complete variable domain, with remaining parts taken from reference TRBV11-2 and TRBJ1-1, reads EAGVAQSPRYKIIEKRQSVAFWCNPISGHATLYWYQQILGQGPKLLIQFQNNGVVDDSQLPKDRFSAERLKGVDSTLKIQPAKLEDSAVYLCASSPLGQGITEAFFGQGTRLTVV.

The chain is built from TRBV20-1 and TRBJ2-5; D gene uncertain. CDR1 and CDR2 (germline): DFQATT, SNEGSKA (reference sequence). Trimming stripped 6 bases from V and 5 bases from J, with 10 bases between. This CDR3 spans 11 amino acids. CDR3 in DNA: TGCAGTGCCGTTCAACGGGAGACCCAGTACTTC. This encodes CSAVQRETQYF.

The chain joins TRBV15 to TRBJ1-1; D unresolved. The ends were cut back, 0 bases at V and 1 base at J, with 6 bases in the middle. CDR1 and CDR2 (germline): LNHNV, YYDKDF (reference sequence). This CDR3 spans 14 amino acids. The CDR3, as DNA: TGTGCCACCAGCAGAGATGGACGGAACACTGAAGCTTTCTTT. Translating gives CATSRDGRNTEAFF.

The CDR3 loop is CASSLWTEETQYF. CDR3 nucleotide sequence: TGTGCCAGCAGCCTTTGGACCGAAGAGACCCAGTACTTC. The rearrangement links TRBV7-2 to TRBJ2-5; D gene unclear. CDR3 size: 13 residues. Germline CDR1 reads SGHTA; CDR2 reads FQGNSA. Trimming pared 5 bases from V and 3 bases from J, leaving 10 bases between.

This clone was seen once. The chain couples TRBV7-9 to TRBJ2-7, with TRBD2 identical over 12 bases. Per germline, CDR1 SEHNR and CDR2 FQNEAQ (reference sequence). V gave up 5 bases and J gave up 6 bases; unmatched junction bases: 8. There are 15 residues in the CDR3. The chain's CDR3 is CASSSGLAGSTEQYF. CDR3 sequence (DNA): TGTGCCAGCAGCAGCGGACTAGCGGGATCAACCGAGCAGTACTTC.

J is TRBJ1-2 and V is TRBV6-5, with D hard to call. The ends were cut back, 11 bases at V and 6 bases at J, with 10 bases in the middle. CDR1 and CDR2 from the germline V gene are MNHEY and SVGAGI. The CDR3 sequence is 10 residues long. The CDR3 reads CAAGSDGYTF. The CDR3 DNA is TGTGCCGCGGGGTCCGATGGCTACACCTTC.

The chain is built from TRBV30 and TRBJ1-5; 9 positions agree with TRBD1. V was pared by 4 bases and J by 0 bases, with 4 bases of the junction left unmatched. This CDR3 comprises 15 residues. Germline lookup yields CDR1 GTSNPN and CDR2 SVGIG (reference sequence). The CDR3 is CAWKGTGHSNQPQHF. The CDR3 DNA reads as TGTGCCTGGAAGGGGACAGGGCATAGCAATCAGCCCCAGCATTTT.

This clone was seen once. J is TRBJ2-3 and V is TRBV7-3; 13 bases fit TRBD2. The CDR3 loop spans 17 amino acids. Germline loops: CDR1 SGHTA, CDR2 FQGTGA. J gave up 4 bases and V 5 bases, and 9 bases lay outside the gene matches. Here the CDR3 DNA reads TGTGCCAGCAGCCTCTGGGGACTAGCGGGATCGGCAGATACGCAGTATTTT. Amino acids: CASSLWGLAGSADTQYF.

The J gene is TRBJ2-1, the V gene TRBV9; no clear D. The germline gives CDR1 SGDLS, CDR2 YYNGEE. The V end lost 0 bases, the J end lost 0 bases, and 10 bases lay between the germline ends. This CDR3 comprises 16 residues. The chain's CDR3 is CASSVASLSSYNEQFF. The CDR3 bases are TGTGCCAGCAGCGTAGCTTCATTGAGCTCCTACAATGAGCAGTTCTTC.